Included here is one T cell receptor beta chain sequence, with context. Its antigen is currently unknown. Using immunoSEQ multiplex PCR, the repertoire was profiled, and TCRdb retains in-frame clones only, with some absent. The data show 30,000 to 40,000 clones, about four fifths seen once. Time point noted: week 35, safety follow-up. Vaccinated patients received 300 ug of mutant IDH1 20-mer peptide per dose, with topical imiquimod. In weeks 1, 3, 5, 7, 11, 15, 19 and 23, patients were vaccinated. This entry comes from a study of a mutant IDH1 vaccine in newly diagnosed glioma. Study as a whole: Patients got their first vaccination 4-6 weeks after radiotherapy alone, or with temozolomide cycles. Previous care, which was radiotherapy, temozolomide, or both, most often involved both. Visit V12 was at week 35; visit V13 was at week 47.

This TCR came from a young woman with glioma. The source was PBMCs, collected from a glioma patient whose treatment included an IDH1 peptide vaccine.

In nucleotides, the CDR3 is TGTGCCAGCAAGGCCTCCAGGGGGGGGAGTGAAAAACTGTTTTTT. It is translated as CASKASRGGSEKLFF. J is TRBJ1-4 and V is TRBV7-2; 7 nucleotides line up with TRBD1. The CDR3 consists of 15 residues. V trimming: 7 bases; J trimming: 7 bases; junction bases outside the gene matches: 12. Germline loops: CDR1 SGHTA, CDR2 FQGNSA.